Listed below are T cell receptor beta chains from one sample, sequenced in a study of cytomegalovirus exposure and HLA in healthy donors. Libraries were prepared by immunoSEQ multiplex PCR; TCRdb keeps only in-frame clonotypes and omits some of them. The table includes a few hundred thousand clones, around 85% detected once. The source material was PBMCs. The origin of the receptors is a girl aged 2 to 10 in good health and CMV-seronegative. CDR3s include the opening cysteine and the closing phenylalanine or tryptophan. Each record gives: D gene, V gene, clone size, J gene, CDR3 protein, CDR3 DNA. The D gene is left open where the match is weak. Expanded clones get a size class; other rows say once, few or many, or leave the size out.

d_gene: .
v_gene: TRBV21-1
abundance: .
j_gene: TRBJ1-5
CDR3aa: CASSKALQKPQHF
CDR3nt: TGTGCCAGCAGCAAAGCCTTACAGAAGCCCCAGCATTTT

d_gene: .
v_gene: TRBV5-4
abundance: .
j_gene: TRBJ2-2
CDR3aa: CASSYKEGHNPGELFF
CDR3nt: TGTGCCAGCAGCTACAAGGAGGGCCATAATCCCGGGGAGCTGTTTTTT

d_gene: .
v_gene: TRBV6-1
abundance: .
j_gene: TRBJ1-5
CDR3aa: CASSEVRRPQHF
CDR3nt: TGTGCCAGCAGTGAAGTAAGGAGGCCCCAGCATTTT

d_gene: TRBD2
v_gene: TRBV7-9
abundance: once
j_gene: TRBJ2-7
CDR3aa: CSSSLVKRGAYSYEQYF
CDR3nt: TGTTCCAGCAGCTTAGTGAAGCGGGGGGCCTACTCCTACGAGCAGTACTTC

d_gene: TRBD2
v_gene: TRBV5-4
abundance: .
j_gene: TRBJ2-5
CDR3aa: CASSFPSGQETQYF
CDR3nt: TGTGCCAGCAGCTTCCCTAGCGGCCAAGAGACCCAGTACTTC

d_gene: TRBD1
v_gene: TRBV19
abundance: few
j_gene: TRBJ2-4
CDR3aa: CASSIWDSSNIQYF
CDR3nt: TGTGCCAGTAGTATCTGGGACAGCAGTAACATTCAGTACTTC

d_gene: .
v_gene: TRBV5-6
abundance: .
j_gene: TRBJ1-2
CDR3aa: CASSPGAFPDYGYTF
CDR3nt: TGTGCCAGCAGCCCAGGGGCCTTCCCAGACTATGGCTACACCTTC

d_gene: TRBD2
v_gene: TRBV27
abundance: .
j_gene: TRBJ2-1
CDR3aa: CASRTPRVAGGNEQFF
CDR3nt: TGTGCCAGCAGGACCCCGAGGGTTGCGGGGGGCAATGAGCAGTTCTTC

d_gene: TRBD1
v_gene: TRBV5-4
abundance: few
j_gene: TRBJ1-2
CDR3aa: CASSLEGALYGYTF
CDR3nt: TGTGCCAGCAGCTTGGAGGGGGCCCTCTATGGCTACACCTTC

d_gene: .
v_gene: TRBV14
abundance: .
j_gene: TRBJ1-1
CDR3aa: CASSLQVAQGAFF
CDR3nt: TGTGCCAGCAGCCTCCAAGTGGCCCAGGGGGCTTTCTTT

d_gene: .
v_gene: TRBV5-1
abundance: .
j_gene: TRBJ2-1
CDR3aa: CASALGAVKPNEQFF
CDR3nt: TGCGCCAGCGCCCTGGGGGCAGTCAAGCCCAATGAGCAGTTCTTC

d_gene: TRBD1
v_gene: TRBV6-5
abundance: .
j_gene: TRBJ1-2
CDR3aa: CASSYTVGQANYGYTF
CDR3nt: TGTGCCAGCAGTTACACCGTAGGACAGGCTAACTATGGCTACACCTTC

d_gene: TRBD2
v_gene: TRBV7-9
abundance: .
j_gene: TRBJ2-3
CDR3aa: CASTPGRGNTDTQYF
CDR3nt: TGTGCCAGCACCCCCGGGAGGGGAAACACAGATACGCAGTATTTT

d_gene: TRBD1
v_gene: TRBV27
abundance: once
j_gene: TRBJ1-3
CDR3aa: CASSPRQGSGNTIYF
CDR3nt: TGTGCCAGCAGTCCTAGACAGGGGTCAGGAAACACCATATATTTT

d_gene: .
v_gene: TRBV27
abundance: once
j_gene: TRBJ1-1
CDR3aa: CASSPQPLGEAFF
CDR3nt: TGTGCCAGCAGTCCACAGCCTTTAGGTGAAGCTTTCTTT

d_gene: .
v_gene: TRBV9
abundance: .
j_gene: TRBJ1-3
CDR3aa: CASSVGGGLPSHSGNTIYF
CDR3nt: TGTGCCAGCAGCGTAGGGGGGGGCTTGCCGTCCCACTCTGGAAACACCATATATTTT

d_gene: .
v_gene: TRBV19
abundance: .
j_gene: TRBJ2-1
CDR3aa: CASSTVYSSYNEQFF
CDR3nt: TGTGCCAGTTCTACCGTTTACTCCTCCTACAATGAGCAGTTCTTC

d_gene: .
v_gene: TRBV7-8
abundance: .
j_gene: TRBJ2-3
CDR3aa: CASSVSGPPDTQYF
CDR3nt: TGTGCCAGCTCTGTATCAGGGCCCCCAGATACGCAGTATTTT

d_gene: TRBD2
v_gene: TRBV5-4
abundance: .
j_gene: TRBJ2-2
CDR3aa: CASSQGTSGSRSGELFF
CDR3nt: TGTGCCAGCAGCCAAGGGACTAGCGGGAGTCGATCCGGGGAGCTGTTTTTT

d_gene: TRBD2
v_gene: TRBV6-1
abundance: .
j_gene: TRBJ2-3
CDR3aa: CASRLLAGGGDTQYF
CDR3nt: TGTGCCAGCAGACTACTAGCGGGGGGCGGAGATACGCAGTATTTT

d_gene: .
v_gene: TRBV28
abundance: .
j_gene: TRBJ1-2
CDR3aa: CASTLGTFANYGYTF
CDR3nt: TGTGCCAGCACTCTCGGGACATTCGCTAACTATGGCTACACCTTC

d_gene: TRBD1
v_gene: TRBV6-6
abundance: .
j_gene: TRBJ1-1
CDR3aa: CASSYPDREDTEAFF
CDR3nt: TGTGCCAGCAGTTACCCGGACAGGGAGGACACTGAAGCTTTCTTT

d_gene: .
v_gene: TRBV5-1
abundance: .
j_gene: TRBJ1-1
CDR3aa: CASSLEFLSAGTEAFF
CDR3nt: TGCGCCAGCAGCTTGGAGTTCTTATCGGCGGGTACTGAAGCTTTCTTT

d_gene: .
v_gene: TRBV6-1
abundance: .
j_gene: TRBJ2-3
CDR3aa: CASSERRGSDTQYF
CDR3nt: TGTGCCAGCAGTGAACGGAGGGGATCAGATACGCAGTATTTT

d_gene: .
v_gene: TRBV6-1
abundance: .
j_gene: TRBJ2-2
CDR3aa: CASTRLDSTGELFF
CDR3nt: TGTGCCAGCACGAGGCTAGATTCGACCGGGGAGCTGTTTTTT

d_gene: TRBD1
v_gene: TRBV29-1
abundance: .
j_gene: TRBJ2-1
CDR3aa: CSGRQGVDNEQFF
CDR3nt: TGCAGCGGAAGACAGGGTGTTGACAATGAGCAGTTCTTC

d_gene: .
v_gene: TRBV19
abundance: .
j_gene: TRBJ2-6
CDR3aa: CASNGAGANVLTF
CDR3nt: TGTGCCAGTAACGGTGCTGGGGCCAACGTCCTGACTTTC

d_gene: TRBD2
v_gene: TRBV7-6
abundance: .
j_gene: TRBJ2-3
CDR3aa: CASSFGSAGFTDTQYF
CDR3nt: TGTGCCAGCAGCTTTGGGTCAGCGGGATTCACAGATACGCAGTATTTT

d_gene: .
v_gene: TRBV6-5
abundance: .
j_gene: TRBJ2-5
CDR3aa: CASSPRTAGETQYF
CDR3nt: TGTGCCAGCAGTCCCCGGACGGCGGGGGAGACCCAGTACTTC

d_gene: TRBD1
v_gene: TRBV19
abundance: .
j_gene: TRBJ2-2
CDR3aa: CASRLRGHLDTGELFF
CDR3nt: TGTGCCAGTAGGCTCAGGGGGCACTTGGACACCGGGGAGCTGTTTTTT

d_gene: .
v_gene: TRBV15
abundance: .
j_gene: TRBJ2-2
CDR3aa: CATSTRQEFTGELFF
CDR3nt: TGTGCCACCAGCACTAGACAGGAGTTCACTGGGGAGCTGTTTTTT

d_gene: .
v_gene: TRBV27
abundance: .
j_gene: TRBJ2-7
CDR3aa: CASRSRAQSEQYF
CDR3nt: TGTGCCAGCCGTTCCAGGGCGCAATCCGAGCAGTACTTC

d_gene: .
v_gene: TRBV10-2
abundance: once
j_gene: TRBJ2-5
CDR3aa: CASSDPPTGTQYF
CDR3nt: TGCGCCAGCAGTGACCCCCCAACAGGGACCCAGTACTTC

d_gene: TRBD2
v_gene: TRBV9
abundance: .
j_gene: TRBJ2-7
CDR3aa: CASSLSGSTYEQYF
CDR3nt: TGTGCCAGCAGCTTAAGCGGGAGCACGTACGAGCAGTACTTC

d_gene: .
v_gene: TRBV27
abundance: .
j_gene: TRBJ1-2
CDR3aa: CASSLSPRAHYGYTF
CDR3nt: TGTGCCAGCAGTTTATCTCCCAGGGCCCACTATGGCTACACCTTC

d_gene: TRBD2
v_gene: TRBV2
abundance: .
j_gene: TRBJ2-5
CDR3aa: CASSELAGHQETQYF
CDR3nt: TGTGCCAGCAGTGAGCTAGCGGGACACCAAGAGACCCAGTACTTC

d_gene: .
v_gene: TRBV2
abundance: once
j_gene: TRBJ2-7
CDR3aa: CASRPDSETYEQYF
CDR3nt: TGTGCCAGCAGACCGGACAGCGAAACCTACGAGCAGTACTTC

d_gene: .
v_gene: TRBV6-5
abundance: .
j_gene: TRBJ2-7
CDR3aa: CASGGVDSYEQYF
CDR3nt: TGTGCCAGCGGCGGAGTAGACTCCTACGAGCAGTACTTC

d_gene: .
v_gene: TRBV5-6
abundance: .
j_gene: TRBJ2-2
CDR3aa: CASSLVSNRETGELFF
CDR3nt: TGTGCCAGCAGCTTGGTATCGAACAGGGAGACCGGGGAGCTGTTTTTT

d_gene: TRBD1
v_gene: TRBV7-6
abundance: .
j_gene: TRBJ2-3
CDR3aa: CASSPTMDRVADTQYF
CDR3nt: TGTGCCAGCAGCCCAACCATGGACAGGGTAGCAGATACGCAGTATTTT

d_gene: TRBD2
v_gene: TRBV7-7
abundance: .
j_gene: TRBJ2-7
CDR3aa: CASSPESGLAGPHEQYF
CDR3nt: TGTGCCAGCAGTCCCGAAAGTGGCCTAGCGGGGCCCCACGAGCAGTACTTC

d_gene: .
v_gene: TRBV19
abundance: .
j_gene: TRBJ1-1
CDR3aa: CASSIAGVGNTEAFF
CDR3nt: TGTGCCAGTAGTATCGCGGGGGTAGGAAACACTGAAGCTTTCTTT

d_gene: .
v_gene: TRBV4-1
abundance: .
j_gene: TRBJ2-3
CDR3aa: CASSQDPTSTDTQYF
CDR3nt: TGCGCCAGCAGCCAAGACCCGACTAGCACAGATACGCAGTATTTT

d_gene: .
v_gene: TRBV2
abundance: .
j_gene: TRBJ1-6
CDR3aa: CAANRAGNSPLHF
CDR3nt: TGTGCCGCAAACAGGGCTGGGAATTCACCCCTCCACTTT

d_gene: TRBD2
v_gene: TRBV11-2
abundance: once
j_gene: TRBJ2-3
CDR3aa: CASSLGQLAGRLNTQYF
CDR3nt: TGTGCCAGCAGCTTAGGTCAACTAGCGGGCAGGTTAAATACGCAGTATTTT

d_gene: .
v_gene: TRBV7-6
abundance: .
j_gene: TRBJ2-6
CDR3aa: CASSPDSQALGANVLTF
CDR3nt: TGTGCCAGCAGCCCGGATAGCCAAGCGCTTGGGGCCAACGTCCTGACTTTC

d_gene: .
v_gene: TRBV4-1
abundance: .
j_gene: TRBJ1-1
CDR3aa: CASSQYGDEAFF
CDR3nt: TGCGCCAGCAGCCAGTACGGAGACGAAGCTTTCTTT

d_gene: .
v_gene: TRBV9
abundance: .
j_gene: TRBJ2-1
CDR3aa: CASSSLGDEQFF
CDR3nt: TGTGCCAGCAGCTCCCTCGGGGATGAGCAGTTCTTC

d_gene: TRBD1
v_gene: TRBV14
abundance: .
j_gene: TRBJ1-2
CDR3aa: CASSHRQGPNYGYTF
CDR3nt: TGTGCCAGCAGCCATAGACAGGGGCCTAACTATGGCTACACCTTC

d_gene: .
v_gene: TRBV5-1
abundance: .
j_gene: TRBJ1-3
CDR3aa: CASSLPGGNTIYF
CDR3nt: TGCGCCAGCAGCTTGCCAGGGGGAAACACCATATATTTT

d_gene: .
v_gene: TRBV2
abundance: .
j_gene: TRBJ2-7
CDR3aa: CASREDSFSYEQYF
CDR3nt: TGTGCCAGCAGGGAAGACAGTTTTTCCTACGAGCAGTACTTC

d_gene: TRBD2
v_gene: TRBV10-3
abundance: few
j_gene: TRBJ2-1
CDR3aa: CAISEGLADVNEQFF
CDR3nt: TGTGCCATCAGTGAGGGACTAGCGGATGTCAATGAGCAGTTCTTC

d_gene: .
v_gene: TRBV2
abundance: .
j_gene: TRBJ1-4
CDR3aa: CASSEVGAENEKLFF
CDR3nt: TGTGCCAGCAGTGAAGTGGGGGCGGAAAATGAAAAACTGTTTTTT

d_gene: .
v_gene: TRBV4-1
abundance: few
j_gene: TRBJ1-2
CDR3aa: CASSQEGDLQGVYGYTF
CDR3nt: TGCGCCAGCAGCCAAGAGGGGGATTTACAGGGAGTCTATGGCTACACCTTC

d_gene: TRBD1
v_gene: TRBV10-3
abundance: .
j_gene: TRBJ1-3
CDR3aa: CAISESRTGASGNTIYF
CDR3nt: TGTGCCATCAGTGAGTCAAGGACAGGGGCTAGCGGAAACACCATATATTTT

d_gene: TRBD1
v_gene: TRBV6-5
abundance: .
j_gene: TRBJ1-2
CDR3aa: CASSYSITGVNYGYTF
CDR3nt: TGTGCCAGCAGTTACTCGATAACAGGGGTGAACTATGGCTACACCTTC

d_gene: .
v_gene: TRBV19
abundance: .
j_gene: TRBJ2-5
CDR3aa: CASSISDSRAETQYF
CDR3nt: TGTGCCAGTAGTATATCGGACAGCCGTGCGGAGACCCAGTACTTC

d_gene: .
v_gene: TRBV30
abundance: .
j_gene: TRBJ2-5
CDR3aa: CARDDGGETQYF
CDR3nt: TGTGCCCGCGACGACGGGGGAGAGACCCAGTACTTC

d_gene: TRBD2
v_gene: TRBV13
abundance: .
j_gene: TRBJ2-7
CDR3aa: CASGSSGRAGNEQYF
CDR3nt: TGTGCCAGCGGTTCTAGCGGGAGGGCTGGAAACGAGCAGTACTTC